This T cell receptor beta chain is from a study of blood T cell repertoires in COVID-19. As for the study in general: COVID-19 samples collected from the United States, Italy and Spain covered acute and convalescent phases.

This CDR3 is built from 14 residues. Trimming took off 3 bases at V and 5 bases at J, with 13 bases between the two ends. Germline V gene sequence: CDR1 SGDLS, CDR2 YYNGEE. Original handling: The authors estimated nucleated cell counts from reference gene primer amplification. Repertoires were generated with immunoSEQ multiplex PCR, while TCRdb's copy carries only in-frame clones and drops some. V, J and clone size are taken as reported in that table, and D and trimming were inferred from the DNA itself. Of 110,000 or so clones listed, over 75% are singletons. The source is an older man with active or convalescent COVID-19. The V and J genes are TRBV9 and TRBJ2-3, with no clear D. The specimen was peripheral blood. The CDR3 loop reads CASSGMAEIDTQYF. Here the CDR3 DNA reads TGTGCCAGCAGCGGCATGGCGGAGATAGATACGCAGTATTTT.